This T cell receptor beta chain was identified in a study of T cell changes during pregnancy in multiple sclerosis. TCRdb's copy holds only in-frame clones and misses some; the assay was immunoSEQ multiplex PCR. Among 75,000 to 100,000 clones listed, about 92% were seen once. This material consisted of peripheral blood, taken after pregnancy. This receptor was obtained from a female donor with multiple sclerosis, enrolled in a pregnancy study.

CDR3: CASSSDQGGETQYF. The CDR3 DNA is TGTGCCAGCAGTTCCGATCAGGGTGGGGAGACCCAGTACTTC. The rearrangement uses TRBV5-4 and TRBJ2-5; a possible D gene is TRBD1 (5 bases). Germline values: CDR1 SGHNT, CDR2 YYREEE (reference sequence). This CDR3 is 14 amino acids long. The germline V and J ends were trimmed by 5 bases and 5 bases, with 16 bases remaining between them.